This record covers a single TCR beta chain. The data are from a study of blood T cell repertoires in COVID-19. The repertoire was sequenced with immunoSEQ multiplex PCR; TCRdb's copy has only in-frame clones and lacks some. The repertoire holds about 180,000 clones, with about 80% as singletons. Specimen: peripheral blood. This clonotype originated in a human donor in a cohort sampled during active COVID-19.

The chain's CDR3 is CASSSGGYQPQHF. In DNA form, the CDR3 reads TGCGCCAGCAGCTCAGGGGGCTATCAGCCCCAGCATTTT. The gene calls are TRBV4-1 and TRBJ1-5; 8 positions agree with TRBD1. After removal of 5 bases from V and 5 bases from J, the junction contained 2 bases not matched to a gene. In germline, CDR1 is MGHRA, CDR2 YSYEKL. This CDR3 region has 13 residues.